This T cell receptor beta chain is from a study of long-term antiretroviral therapy in people with HIV. Germline V gene lookup returns CDR1 SGHNT and CDR2 YYREEE (reference sequence). CDR3 size: 13 residues. V was pared by 2 bases and J by 10 bases, with 12 bases between. At survey level, the immunoSEQ assay was run in its v3.0 version. Measured with immunoSEQ multiplex PCR; TCRdb has only the in-frame clones, and not every one. The data hold tens of thousands of clones, with roughly nine tenths observed a single time. Study-wide points: Those clones which expanded before ART made up the dominant part of the repertoire at all time points.

As to this clone: Its antigen is as yet unknown.

The chain combines TRBV5-4 with TRBJ1-4; D is unclear. The source material was unsorted PBMCs, sampled 1.2 years after starting antiretroviral therapy. This TCR was recovered from a woman aged 50 to 60 with HIV. The CDR3 is CASSFAGVGKLFF. Here the CDR3 DNA reads TGTGCCAGCAGCTTTGCAGGAGTTGGAAAACTGTTTTTT.